This TCR beta chain comes out of a study of blood T cell repertoires in COVID-19. Overall study: Samples of COVID-19 (acute and convalescent) were obtained from the United States, Italy and Spain. The cDNA or gDNA used as material had been derived from T cells, B-cell-depleted T cells, or PBMCs.

Source study methods: Nucleated cell counts were estimated from reference gene primer amplification. The data were produced by immunoSEQ multiplex PCR, yet TCRdb's version contains in-frame clones alone and is incomplete. The DNA was the basis for D and trimming; V, J and clone size are from that table. The data show a few hundred thousand clones, around 80% seen once. The TCR originated in a man in his thirties or forties with active or convalescent COVID-19. The sequencing sample was made of peripheral blood.

The CDR3 spells CASSRDRDGYTF. The CDR3 nucleotides read TGTGCCAGCTCACGGGACAGGGATGGCTACACCTTC. The chain has TRBV18 and TRBJ1-2; TRBD1 matches 9 bases. The CDR3 sequence is 12 residues long. V dropped 4 bases and J dropped 6; count of bases not matched to a gene: 0. Looked up from germline, CDR1 is KGHSH and CDR2 is LQKENI. Together with reference TRBV18 and TRBJ1-2, the CDR3 gives the full variable domain: NAGVMQNPRHLVRRRGQEARLRCSPMKGHSHVYWYRQLPEEGLKFMVYLQKENIIDESGMPKERFSAEFPKEGPSILRIQQVVRGDSAAYFCASSRDRDGYTFGSGTRLTVV.